This section outlines one T cell receptor beta chain sequence together with its context. This entry comes from a study of control samples from healthy donors and cancer patients. Repertoires were generated with immunoSEQ multiplex PCR, while TCRdb's copy carries only in-frame clones and drops some. Of 100,000 to 150,000 clones listed, about 90% are singletons. The V gene's germline CDR1 is MNHEY and CDR2 SVGAGI. This CDR3 comprises 13 residues. V was pared by 10 bases and J by 0 bases, with 10 bases between. Sequenced sample: blood. The chain has TRBV6-5 and TRBJ1-3; no definite D call. This sequence was found in a man aged 18 to 29 in good health. The CDR3 coding sequence is TGTGCCACCAGACTGATCTCTGGAAACACCATATATTTT. This translates into CATRLISGNTIYF.